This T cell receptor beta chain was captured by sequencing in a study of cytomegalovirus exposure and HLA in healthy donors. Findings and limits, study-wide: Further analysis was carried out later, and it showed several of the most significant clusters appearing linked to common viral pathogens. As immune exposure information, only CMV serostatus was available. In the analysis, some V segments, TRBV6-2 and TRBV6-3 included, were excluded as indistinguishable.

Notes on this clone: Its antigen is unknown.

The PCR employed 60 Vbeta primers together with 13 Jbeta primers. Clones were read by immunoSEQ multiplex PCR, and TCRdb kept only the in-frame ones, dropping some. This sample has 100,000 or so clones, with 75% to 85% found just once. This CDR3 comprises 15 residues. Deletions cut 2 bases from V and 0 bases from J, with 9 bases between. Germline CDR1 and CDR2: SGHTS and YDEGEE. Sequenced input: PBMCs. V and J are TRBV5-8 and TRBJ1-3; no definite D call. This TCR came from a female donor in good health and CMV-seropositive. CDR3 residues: CASSFTPSSGNTIYF. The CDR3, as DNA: TGTGCCAGCAGCTTCACCCCGAGCTCTGGAAACACCATATATTTT.